The next 12 T cell receptor beta chains were all read from a single sample in a study of blood T cell repertoires in COVID-19. Clones were read by immunoSEQ multiplex PCR, and TCRdb kept only the in-frame ones, dropping some. The profile shows 100,000 to 130,000 clones, 65% to 80% of them singletons. Sample: peripheral blood. These receptors were taken from a middle-aged woman with acute or convalescent COVID-19.

The chain joins TRBV7-9 to TRBJ1-3; D is unresolved. Trimming removed 5 bases from V and 0 bases from J, with 5 bases in between. The CDR3 is made up of 13 amino acids. Germline V gene data show CDR1 as SEHNR and CDR2 as FQNEAQ (reference sequence). This chain's CDR3 is CASSLSSGNTIYF. The CDR3 nucleotides read TGTGCCAGCAGCCTTAGCTCTGGAAACACCATATATTTT.

The chain carries TRBV15 and TRBJ1-5; 8 nucleotides align to TRBD1. J gave up 7 bases and V 7 bases, and 12 bases lay outside the gene matches. This CDR3 is 15 amino acids long. The germline gives CDR1 LNHNV, CDR2 YYDKDF (reference sequence). CDR3 amino acids: CATTAEQTGVQPQHF. The CDR3 coding sequence is TGTGCCACCACAGCGGAACAGACAGGGGTCCAGCCCCAGCATTTT. Drawing the rest from reference TRBV15 and TRBJ1-5, the complete variable domain is DAMVIQNPRYQVTQFGKPVTLSCSQTLNHNVMYWYQQKSSQAPKLLFHYYDKDFNNEADTPDNFQSRRPNTSFCFLDIRSPGLGDTAMYLCATTAEQTGVQPQHFGDGTRLSIL.

This clone was counted ten times or more. This chain links TRBV6-5 with TRBJ2-1; the match to TRBD2 covers 7 bases. The V segment lost 7 bases and the J segment 0 bases; nucleotides outside the gene matches: 3. In germline, CDR1 is MNHEY, CDR2 SVGAGI. This CDR3 is 14 amino acids long. The CDR3 sequence: CASNRGDSYNEQFF. CDR3 in DNA: TGTGCCAGCAATCGGGGGGACTCCTACAATGAGCAGTTCTTC.

The rearrangement uses TRBV6-2 or TRBV6-3 and TRBJ1-2, with D hard to call. Germline CDR1 MNHEY, CDR2 SVGEGT. Trimming stripped 5 bases from V and 8 bases from J, with 18 bases between. The CDR3 covers 14 residues. Written as DNA, the CDR3 is TGTGCCAGCAGTGCCTCGAGGGCCACGGGAGGCTACACCTTC. It encodes CASSASRATGGYTF.

The chain recombines TRBV11-2 with TRBJ2-2; 9 positions match TRBD2. Trimming removed 2 bases from V and 6 bases from J; junction bases left unmatched: 10. Germline loops: CDR1 SGHAT, CDR2 FQNNGV. The CDR3 totals 17 residues. In DNA, the CDR3 is TGTGCCAGCAGCTTAATGGCGGGGGGGTTTGACGCCGGGGAGCTGTTTTTT. Its protein product is CASSLMAGGFDAGELFF. The full variable domain, its missing parts supplied by reference TRBV11-2 and TRBJ2-2, is EAGVAQSPRYKIIEKRQSVAFWCNPISGHATLYWYQQILGQGPKLLIQFQNNGVVDDSQLPKDRFSAERLKGVDSTLKIQPAKLEDSAVYLCASSLMAGGFDAGELFFGEGSRLTVL.

The V and J genes are TRBV10-3 and TRBJ1-1; possible D gene TRBD1, 6 bases. The CDR3 covers 16 residues. Trimming removed 2 bases at V and 6 bases at J, with 19 bases between. CDR1 is ENHRY, CDR2 SYGVKD, per germline. The CDR3 DNA reads TGTGCCATCAGTGAGGGTAGTAGAGGGGGTGACGCTGAAGCTTTCTTT. Translating it yields CAISEGSRGGDAEAFF.

This chain links TRBV6-1 with TRBJ1-5; possible D gene TRBD1, 6 bases. Germline V lookup: CDR1 MNHNS, CDR2 SASEGT. Trimming stripped 9 bases from V and 4 bases from J, with 13 bases between. This CDR3 is built from 13 residues. The DNA for the CDR3 is TGTGCCAGGACCGGGACAAGAAATCAGCCCCAGCATTTT. It codes for CARTGTRNQPQHF.

The chain is built from TRBV5-1 and TRBJ1-2; D gene uncertain. The germline V gene encodes CDR1 SGHRS and CDR2 YFSETQ. V shed 0 bases and J shed 7 bases, with 19 bases lying between them. The CDR3 has 16 amino acids. The CDR3 protein is CASSLADLEGGSGYTF. DNA for the CDR3: TGCGCCAGCAGCTTGGCCGATCTGGAGGGAGGGAGTGGCTACACCTTC.

This clone was seen only a few times. CDR3 bases: TGTGCCAGCAGTGACTTCGGGTATTGGGGGGGGCCGGATACGCAGTATTTT. Encoded protein: CASSDFGYWGGPDTQYF. The genes are TRBV2 and TRBJ2-3; weak D call: TRBD2 (7 bases). The CDR3 is 17 amino acids. Germline values: CDR1 SNHLY, CDR2 FYNNEI. The V end lost 3 bases, the J end lost 6 bases, and 22 bases lay between the germline ends.

Only one count was recorded for this clone. The rearrangement uses TRBV30 and TRBJ1-1, with 8 bases identical to TRBD1. Germline loops: CDR1 GTSNPN, CDR2 SVGIG (reference sequence). J lost 5 bases, V lost 4 bases, and 9 bases had no gene match. This CDR3 has 14 amino acids. The chain's CDR3 is CAWMKDREGTEAFF. The CDR3 nucleotides are TGTGCCTGGATGAAGGACAGGGAAGGGACTGAAGCTTTCTTT.

The CDR3 here is CASSPGQLLYEQYF. The CDR3 DNA follows: TGTGCCAGCAGCCCGGGACAGCTTCTCTACGAGCAGTACTTC. This chain joins TRBV7-9 and TRBJ2-7; TRBD1 agrees at 7 bases. The CDR3 is 14 residues long. The germline gives CDR1 SEHNR, CDR2 FQNEAQ (reference sequence). V dropped 5 bases and J dropped 3; count of bases not matched to a gene: 7.

This chain links TRBV28 with TRBJ1-1, with 8 nucleotides matching TRBD1. V shed 5 bases, J shed 5 bases, and the junction held 7 bases outside the gene matches. This CDR3 region has 14 residues. Per the germline V gene, CDR1 is MDHEN and CDR2 is SYDVKM. The CDR3 loop is CASSRQGLGTEAFF. In nucleotides, the CDR3 is TGTGCCAGCAGTCGACAGGGGTTGGGAACTGAAGCTTTCTTT.